The T cell receptor beta chain described here comes from a study of T-cell reconstitution after alpha-beta-depleted transplantation in children. The ends lost 6 bases at V and 9 bases at J; junction bases unmatched: 10. Germline CDR1 is MNHNS and CDR2 is SASEGT. The CDR3 has 14 amino acids. TCRbeta library construction was performed incorporating unique molecular identifiers. MiXCR, applied by TCRdb to the PCR reads, yields one record per CDR3 protein. The data show 450,000 to 500,000 distinct CDR3 sequences, around 13% seen once. This sequence was found in a human donor who donated a stem cell graft to a child with combined immunodeficiency. This material consisted of PBMCs from the stem cell graft donor, taken from the stem cell graft. This sequence joins TRBV6-1 and TRBJ2-1, with 8 nucleotides matching TRBD2. The CDR3 DNA follows: TGTGCCAGCAGCCGGGGGGCGGGGGGCGTTGAGCAGTTCTTC. This encodes CASSRGAGGVEQFF.